This entry concerns a single T cell receptor (beta chain). This record belongs to a study of blood T cell repertoires in COVID-19. Study background: Samples taken during acute and convalescent COVID-19 were collected in the United States, Italy and Spain.

In Seattle, patients joined the study during active infection and were tracked longitudinally. The germline V gene encodes CDR1 ENHRY and CDR2 SYGVKD. The CDR3 has 15 residues. Trimming took off 3 bases at V and 2 bases at J, with 13 bases between the two ends. As originally analysed: It was from reference gene primer amplification that nucleated cell counts were estimated. Repertoires were generated with immunoSEQ multiplex PCR, while TCRdb's copy carries only in-frame clones and drops some. V and J calls and clone size are given by that table; D and trimming were obtained from the DNA. The sample has more than 200,000 clones; more than 75% are singletons.

This sequence originates from a woman aged 60-75 years with COVID-19, enrolled during active disease. The V gene is TRBV10-3, the J gene TRBJ1-2; D perhaps matches TRBD1 (5 bases). Sequenced: peripheral blood. Here the CDR3 DNA reads TGTGCCATCAGTGAAAAGGACATCCTAAACTATGGCTACACCTTC. Amino acids: CAISEKDILNYGYTF.